These T cell receptor beta chains were read from a single sample in a study of somatic mutations in cytotoxic T cells in rheumatoid arthritis. Some clones are missing from TCRdb's copy, which holds only in-frame ones; the method was immunoSEQ multiplex PCR. The table lists over 15,000 clones, approximately 67% of them singletons. Sequencing input: CD8+ T cells sorted from blood. The receptors come from an adult with rheumatoid arthritis. Each CDR3 is given with its conserved first and last residue. D genes are given only for firm matches. Not all rows give a size; the values are once, few, many and, for expanded clones, a class.

j_call clone_size v_call d_call cdr3_nt cdr3_aa
TRBJ2-5 NA TRBV27 TRBD2 TGTGCCAGCAGTTTATCGGTAGCGGGGGGGCCGGAAGAGACCCAGTACTTC CASSLSVAGGPEETQYF
TRBJ2-2 NA TRBV6-5 NA TGTGCCAGCAGTTACTCCACCACCGGGGAGCTGTTTTTT CASSYSTTGELFF
TRBJ2-1 few TRBV6-5 NA TGTGCCAGCAGTGGAGGCGCGAACTACAATGAGCAGTTCTTC CASSGGANYNEQFF
TRBJ2-2 NA TRBV19 TRBD1 TGTGGCACCGGGACAGGGAACACCGGGGAGCTGTTTTTT CGTGTGNTGELFF
TRBJ1-5 NA TRBV28 NA TGTGCCAGCAGTTTAAGTAAAGGGGGCAATCAGCCCCAGCATTTT CASSLSKGGNQPQHF
TRBJ1-5 few TRBV19 NA TGTGCCAGTAGTATTATGGCAGAGAATATTGGTCAGCCCCAGCATTTT CASSIMAENIGQPQHF
TRBJ2-2 NA TRBV10-2 NA TGCGCCAGCATGGGGTATTATGGGGGAACCGGGGAGCTGTTTTTT CASMGYYGGTGELFF
TRBJ2-7 NA TRBV27 NA TGTGCCAGCAGTTTAAGCGGGACAATAACTAGGGAGCAGTACTTC CASSLSGTITREQYF
TRBJ1-5 NA TRBV7-8 NA TGTGCCAGCAGCTGGGACAAGTGGAATCAGCCCCAGCATTTT CASSWDKWNQPQHF
TRBJ2-7 once TRBV5-6 TRBD1 TGTGCCAGCAGCTTCCCCCAGGGGGCTTCCTACGAGCAGTACTTC CASSFPQGASYEQYF
TRBJ1-2 NA TRBV9 NA TGTGCCAGCAGCGTAGACCCCCTTTACTATGGCTACACCTTC CASSVDPLYYGYTF
TRBJ2-4 once TRBV13 NA TGTGCCAGCAGCTTAGGCCAAAACGAGTACTTC CASSLGQNEYF
TRBJ2-1 NA TRBV9 NA TGTGCCAGCAGCTCTCCCTCTAAAAGCTCCTACAATGAGCAGTTCTTC CASSSPSKSSYNEQFF
TRBJ2-7 NA TRBV6-5 NA TGTGCCAGCAGTTACGAGAGGGACTCCTACGAGCAGTACTTC CASSYERDSYEQYF
TRBJ2-1 NA TRBV27 NA TGTGCCAGCAGTTTACCGTCCCCCGGTGAGCAGTTCTTC CASSLPSPGEQFF
TRBJ2-5 once TRBV28 NA TGTGCCAGCAATCTACAGGCAAGGGAGACCCAGTACTTC CASNLQARETQYF
TRBJ1-1 few TRBV13 TRBD1 TGTGCCAGCGGACAGGGGACGCGTAACACTGAAGCTTTCTTT CASGQGTRNTEAFF
TRBJ1-4 NA TRBV9 NA TGTGCCAGCAGCGTAGGGGGGTTTGATGAAAAACTGTTTTTT CASSVGGFDEKLFF
TRBJ2-3 NA TRBV15 NA TGTGCCACCAGCAGGGGGGGATATATGGATACGCAGTATTTT CATSRGGYMDTQYF
TRBJ2-1 few TRBV2 TRBD2 TGTGCCAGGACTAGCGGGGGCGGGGAACAGTTCTTC CARTSGGGEQFF
TRBJ2-5 NA TRBV30 NA TGTGCCTGGACCGAGGACAGCCAAGAGGCCCAGTACTTC CAWTEDSQEAQYF
TRBJ2-5 NA TRBV15 TRBD2 TGTGCCACCAGCAGCGGACTAGCGGGGGACCAAGAGACCCAGTACTTC CATSSGLAGDQETQYF
TRBJ2-5 NA TRBV29-1 NA TGCAGCGTTCGGTCGGGGATCCAAGAGACCCAGTACTTC CSVRSGIQETQYF
TRBJ1-1 NA TRBV19 NA TGTGCCAGTAAAAGGGCCATCGGCCTCACTGAAGCTTTCTTT CASKRAIGLTEAFF
TRBJ1-1 NA TRBV4-1 TRBD1 TGCGCCAGCAGCCCGTCGGGACAGGGGAATACTGAAGCTTTCTTT CASSPSGQGNTEAFF
TRBJ2-7 NA TRBV20-1 NA TGCAGTGCTAGGTTGGACTACGAGCAGTACTTC CSARLDYEQYF
TRBJ2-7 NA TRBV6-1 NA TGTGCCAGCAGATTTGACAGCTCCTACGAGCAGTACTTC CASRFDSSYEQYF
TRBJ2-7 NA TRBV7-8 NA TGTGCCAGTAGGGACCTTGGATTCTACGAGCAGTACTTC CASRDLGFYEQYF
TRBJ1-4 few TRBV15 NA TGTGCCACCAGCGAAGCGCATGAAAAACTGTTTTTT CATSEAHEKLFF
TRBJ2-3 once TRBV5-6 TRBD2 TGTGCCAGCAGCTTAGGCGGGGGTTTTACAGATACGCAGTATTTT CASSLGGGFTDTQYF
TRBJ2-7 NA TRBV5-1 NA TGCGCCAGCAGCTTGGCCGACGAGCAGTACTTC CASSLADEQYF
TRBJ2-7 NA TRBV6-5 NA TGTGCCAGCAGTTACACAGACTTTGGGTCCTACGAGCAGTACTTC CASSYTDFGSYEQYF
TRBJ1-2 few TRBV6-5 TRBD1 TGTGCCAGCGGACAGGGGGATGGCTACACCTTC CASGQGDGYTF
TRBJ2-7 medium-sized TRBV2 NA TGTGCCAGCAGTGAGGGGCCCGCCTACGAGCAGTACTTC CASSEGPAYEQYF